The sequence of this T cell receptor (beta chain) was determined in a study of human T cells and chemical hapten exposure. Overall study findings and caveats: Relative to controls, expanded TCRs formed significantly more large CDR3 similarity clusters.

TCRdb recomputed calls from the RACE reads with MiXCR, one row per CDR3 protein. This sample has about 81,000 distinct CDR3 sequences, with roughly 7.1% found just once. The CDR3 totals 16 residues. J was trimmed by 2 bases and V by 0 bases; bases with no gene match: 4. Germline V gene data show CDR1 as SGHKS and CDR2 as YYEKEE (reference sequence). This clonotype was seen ten or more times. Its antigen remains unknown. Time point specified: patch test 1, 2 weeks after DPC sensitization. The treatment was: therapeutic diphenylcyclopropenone sensitization with weekly scalp DPC. Material: whole blood, obtained in connection with sensitization to the hapten diphenylcyclopropenone (DPC). The rearrangement joins TRBV5-5 to TRBJ2-3; 9 bases map to TRBD2. The receptor comes from a young woman with alopecia areata. Some clones in this sample may be carry-over from other donors' samples. CDR3 sequence reads: CASSLGAGGNTDTQYF. In DNA form, the CDR3 reads TGTGCCAGCAGCTTGGGAGCGGGGGGTAACACAGATACGCAGTATTTT.